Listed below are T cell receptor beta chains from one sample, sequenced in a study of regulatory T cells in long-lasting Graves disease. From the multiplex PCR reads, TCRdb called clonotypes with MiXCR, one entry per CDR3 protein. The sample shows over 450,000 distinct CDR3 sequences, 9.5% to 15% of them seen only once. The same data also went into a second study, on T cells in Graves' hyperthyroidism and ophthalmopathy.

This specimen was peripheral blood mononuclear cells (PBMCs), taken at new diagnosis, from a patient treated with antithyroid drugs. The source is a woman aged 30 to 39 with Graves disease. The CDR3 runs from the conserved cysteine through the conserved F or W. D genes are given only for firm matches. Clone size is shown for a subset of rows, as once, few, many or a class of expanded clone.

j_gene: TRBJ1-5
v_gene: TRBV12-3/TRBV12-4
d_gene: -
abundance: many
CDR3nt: TGTGCCAGCAGTTTAGGTAGGACAGAAGGCAATCAGCCCCAGCATTTT
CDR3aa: CASSLGRTEGNQPQHF

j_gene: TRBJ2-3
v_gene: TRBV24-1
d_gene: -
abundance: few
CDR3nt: TGTGCCAGCCGGGGGAACACAGATACGCAGTATTTT
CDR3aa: CASRGNTDTQYF

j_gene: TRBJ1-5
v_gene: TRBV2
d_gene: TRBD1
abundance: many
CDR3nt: TGTGCCAGCAGTACCAGGGACAGGGGACGGCAGCCCCAGCATTTT
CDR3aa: CASSTRDRGRQPQHF

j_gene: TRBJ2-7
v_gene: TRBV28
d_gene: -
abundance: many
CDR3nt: TGTGCCAGCAGTTTTGAGAGGGTTAGGGACGAGCAGTACTTC
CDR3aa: CASSFERVRDEQYF

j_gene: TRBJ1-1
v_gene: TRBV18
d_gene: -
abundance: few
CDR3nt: TGTGCCACTACCCGGGGCGGGACGGGTCCTTACACTGAAGCTTTCTTT
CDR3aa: CATTRGGTGPYTEAFF

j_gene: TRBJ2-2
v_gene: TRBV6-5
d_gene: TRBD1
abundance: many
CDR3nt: TGTGCCAGCAGTTACCGTTTGACAGGGAGACGCACCGGGGAGCTGTTTTTT
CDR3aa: CASSYRLTGRRTGELFF

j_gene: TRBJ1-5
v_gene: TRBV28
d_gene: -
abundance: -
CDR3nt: TGTGCCAGCAGACCCTGGGGGGTCCCAAGAATGTATAGCAATCAGCCCCAGCATTTT
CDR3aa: CASRPWGVPRMYSNQPQHF

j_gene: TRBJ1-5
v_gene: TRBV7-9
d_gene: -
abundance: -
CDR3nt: TGTGCCAGCAGCAACGGGGCAGGGCTTGAGCCCCAGCATTTT
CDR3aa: CASSNGAGLEPQHF

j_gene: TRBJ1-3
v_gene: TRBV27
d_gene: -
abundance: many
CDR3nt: TGTGCCAGCAGCGCCGGGACGGAAAGAAACACCATATATTTT
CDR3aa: CASSAGTERNTIYF

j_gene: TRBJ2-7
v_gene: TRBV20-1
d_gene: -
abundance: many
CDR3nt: TGCAGTGCTAGTCCCCGCCCGTCCTACGAGCAGTACTTC
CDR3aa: CSASPRPSYEQYF

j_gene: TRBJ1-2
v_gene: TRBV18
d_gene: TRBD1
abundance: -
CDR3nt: TGTGCCAGCTCACCTTCCCTCCCCCTGACAGGGCAGGTCGATGGCTACACCTTC
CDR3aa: CASSPSLPLTGQVDGYTF

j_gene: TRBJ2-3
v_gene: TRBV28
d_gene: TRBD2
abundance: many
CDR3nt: TGTGCCAGCAGTTTCTCTAGGACTAGCGGGAGGGCAGATACGCAGTATTTT
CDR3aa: CASSFSRTSGRADTQYF

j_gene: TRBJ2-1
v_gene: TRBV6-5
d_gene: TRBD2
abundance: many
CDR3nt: TGTGCCAGCAGTTACGGTCTAGCGGCCTACAATGAGCAGTTCTTC
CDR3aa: CASSYGLAAYNEQFF

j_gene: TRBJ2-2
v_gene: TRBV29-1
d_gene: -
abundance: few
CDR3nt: TGCAGCGTTGAATTTACCGGGGAGCTGTTTTTT
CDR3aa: CSVEFTGELFF

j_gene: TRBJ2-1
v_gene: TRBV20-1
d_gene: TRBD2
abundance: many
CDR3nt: TGCAGTGCCCGACTAGCGGGCATCTTATACAATGAGCAGTTCTTC
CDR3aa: CSARLAGILYNEQFF

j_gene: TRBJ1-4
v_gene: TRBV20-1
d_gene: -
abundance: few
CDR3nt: TGCAGTGCTCACCGGGACCCTGGAGAAAAACTGTTTTTT
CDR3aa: CSAHRDPGEKLFF

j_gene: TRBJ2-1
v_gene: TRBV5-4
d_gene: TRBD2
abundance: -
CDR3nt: TGTGCCAGCAGCTTGGGGCCTACTAGCGGGTTAAATGAGCAGTTCTTC
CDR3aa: CASSLGPTSGLNEQFF

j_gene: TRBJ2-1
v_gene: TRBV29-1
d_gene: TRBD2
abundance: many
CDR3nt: TGCAGCGTCCCAGATCGGCTAGCGGGAGACGTGAATGAGCAGTTCTTC
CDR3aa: CSVPDRLAGDVNEQFF

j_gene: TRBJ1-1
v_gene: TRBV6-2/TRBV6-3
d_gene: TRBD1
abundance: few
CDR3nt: TGTGCCAGCAGTGAAGGGACAGGGGGCGCGGGAACTGAAGCTTTCTTT
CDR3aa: CASSEGTGGAGTEAFF

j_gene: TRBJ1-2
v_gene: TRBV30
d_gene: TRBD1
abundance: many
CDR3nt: TGTGCCTGGAGAGCTTCGGGACAGGGGAAATATGGCTACACCTTC
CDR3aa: CAWRASGQGKYGYTF

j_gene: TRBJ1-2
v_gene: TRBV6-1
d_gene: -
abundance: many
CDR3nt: TGTGCCAGCAGTGTTAGGGCGCTACAATTTCTCTATGGCTACACCTTC
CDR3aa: CASSVRALQFLYGYTF

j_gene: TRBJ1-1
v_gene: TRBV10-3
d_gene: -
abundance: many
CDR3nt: TGTGCCATCAGTGTTTCCCGGAACACTGAAGCTTTCTTT
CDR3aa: CAISVSRNTEAFF

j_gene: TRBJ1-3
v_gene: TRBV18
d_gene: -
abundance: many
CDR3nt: TGTGCCAGCTCACCACTTAACTTCTCTGGAAACACCATATATTTT
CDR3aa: CASSPLNFSGNTIYF

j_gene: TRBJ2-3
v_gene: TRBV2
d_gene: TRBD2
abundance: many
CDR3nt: TGTGCCAGCAGTGCGGTCGGGAGGGCAGATACGCAGTATTTT
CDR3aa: CASSAVGRADTQYF

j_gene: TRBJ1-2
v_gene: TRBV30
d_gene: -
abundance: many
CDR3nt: TGTGCCTGGAGTAGTCCAGACAGCTATGGCTACACCTTC
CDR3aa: CAWSSPDSYGYTF

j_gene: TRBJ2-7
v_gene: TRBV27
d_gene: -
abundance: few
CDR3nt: TGTGCCACCGGCAGGGGTAGCTCCTACGAGCAGTACTTC
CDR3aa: CATGRGSSYEQYF

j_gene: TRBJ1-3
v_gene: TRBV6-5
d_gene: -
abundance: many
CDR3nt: TGTGCCAGCAGTTACGGCCGGTCTGTCTCTGGAAACACCATATATTTT
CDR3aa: CASSYGRSVSGNTIYF

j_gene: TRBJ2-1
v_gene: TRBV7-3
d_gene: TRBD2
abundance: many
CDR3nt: TGTGCCAGCAGCATTGGGACTAGCTCTGGCAATGAGCAGTTCTTC
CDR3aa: CASSIGTSSGNEQFF

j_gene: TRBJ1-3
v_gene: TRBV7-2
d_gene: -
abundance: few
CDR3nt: TGTGCCAGCAGCACACCGTCGGCTGGAAACACCATATATTTT
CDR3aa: CASSTPSAGNTIYF

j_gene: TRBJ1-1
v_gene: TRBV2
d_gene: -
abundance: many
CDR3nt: TGTGCCAGCAGGGTCAGGCAGGACACTGAAGCTTTCTTT
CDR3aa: CASRVRQDTEAFF

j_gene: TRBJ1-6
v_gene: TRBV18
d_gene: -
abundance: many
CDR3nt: TGTGCCAGCTCACCGACGGATTCACCCCTCCACTTT
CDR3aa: CASSPTDSPLHF

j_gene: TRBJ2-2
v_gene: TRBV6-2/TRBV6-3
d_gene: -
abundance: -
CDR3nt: TGTGCCAGCAGGGCGGGACACACGAACACCGGGGAGCTGTTTTTT
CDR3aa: CASRAGHTNTGELFF

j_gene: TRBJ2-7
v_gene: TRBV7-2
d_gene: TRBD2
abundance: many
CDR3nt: TGTGCCAGCAGCTCTGACCCTAGACCTAGCGGGAGGCCCTACGAGCAGTACTTC
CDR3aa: CASSSDPRPSGRPYEQYF

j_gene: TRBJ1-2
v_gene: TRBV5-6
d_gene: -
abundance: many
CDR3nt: TGTGCCAGCAGCTTGACGCCGGATGGCTACACCTTC
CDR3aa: CASSLTPDGYTF

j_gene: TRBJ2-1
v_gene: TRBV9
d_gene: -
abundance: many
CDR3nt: TGTGCCAGCAGCCCCGGGGCGATGCTTTACAATGAGCAGTTCTTC
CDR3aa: CASSPGAMLYNEQFF

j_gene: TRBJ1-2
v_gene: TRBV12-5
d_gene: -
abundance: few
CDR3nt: TGTGCTAGTGGTTTGGTACCGGGACAAAAGCATGGCTACACCTTC
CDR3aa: CASGLVPGQKHGYTF

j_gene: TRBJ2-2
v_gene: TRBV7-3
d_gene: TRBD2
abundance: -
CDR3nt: TGTGCCAGCAGTCCGAGCGGGAGGTACACCGGGGAGCTGTTTTTT
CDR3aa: CASSPSGRYTGELFF

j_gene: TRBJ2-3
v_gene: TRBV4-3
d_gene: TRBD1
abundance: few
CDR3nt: TGCGCCAGCAGCCCTCCCCGGGGGACAGGCTCGGGCGATACGCAGTATTTT
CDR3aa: CASSPPRGTGSGDTQYF

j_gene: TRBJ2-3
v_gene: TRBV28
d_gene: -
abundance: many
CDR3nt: TGTGCCAGCAGTCAAGTTACAGGAAGGAGCACAGATACGCAGTATTTT
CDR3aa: CASSQVTGRSTDTQYF

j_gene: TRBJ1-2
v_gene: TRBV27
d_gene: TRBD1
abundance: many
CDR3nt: TGTGCCAGCAGTCTACAGGGGGCGGATGGCTACACCTTC
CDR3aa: CASSLQGADGYTF

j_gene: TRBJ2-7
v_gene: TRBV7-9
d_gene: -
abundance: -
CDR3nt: TGTGCCAGCAGCTTACAGGGCCTCAGCTCCTACAATGAGCAGTACTTC
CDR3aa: CASSLQGLSSYNEQYF